Below, 9 T cell receptor beta chains from the same sample are listed, as sequenced in a study of blood T cells in healthy people across ages. It was with a sample-barcoded 5' primer and a J-beta primer mix that a second PCR of roughly 6 to 12 cycles was run. TCRdb analysed the 5' RACE reads with MiXCR anew, one entry per CDR3 protein. The sample consists of roughly 1,700,000 distinct CDR3 sequences, approximately 28% of them appearing once. Sequencing was carried out using blood. The receptors were sampled from a woman in her twenties or thirties in good health.

The V and J genes are TRBV5-5 and TRBJ1-5, with 7 positions matching TRBD1. Trimming cost V 4 bases and J 5 bases; bases outside gene matches: 6. In germline, CDR1 is SGHKS, CDR2 YYEKEE (reference sequence). The CDR3 totals 14 residues. This CDR3 is CASSRNRGDQPQHF. The CDR3 DNA reads TGTGCCAGCAGCCGGAACAGGGGTGATCAGCCCCAGCATTTT. Using reference TRBV5-5 and TRBJ1-5 for the parts outside the CDR3, the full variable domain is DAGVTQSPTHLIKTRGQQVTLRCSPISGHKSVSWYQQVLGQGPQFIFQYYEKEERGRGNFPDRFSARQFPNYSSELNVNALLLGDSALYLCASSRNRGDQPQHFGDGTRLSIL.

This clonotype turned up a few times. This rearrangement joins TRBV7-3 to TRBJ2-1; 11 nucleotides align to TRBD2. There are 19 residues in the CDR3. V was pared by 2 bases and J by 3 bases, with 12 bases of the junction left unmatched. Germline V lookup: CDR1 SGHTA, CDR2 FQGTGA. In nucleotides, the CDR3 is TGTGCCAGCAGCTTAGGCACTAGCGGGGGCCTAGTGGGCTACAATGAGCAGTTCTTC. Protein: CASSLGTSGGLVGYNEQFF.

The gene calls are TRBV7-2 and TRBJ2-5; 10 bases match TRBD2. The germline V gene has CDR1 SGHTA and CDR2 FQGNSA. This CDR3 region has 15 residues. The ends lost 2 bases at V and 2 bases at J; junction bases unmatched: 2. The CDR3 region is CASSLSGGEQETQYF. The CDR3 bases are TGTGCCAGCAGCTTAAGCGGGGGGGAACAAGAGACCCAGTACTTC.

This clonotype showed up many times. The chain employs TRBV12-3 or TRBV12-4 and TRBJ2-7, with D possibly matching TRBD1 (5 bases). The length of the CDR3 is 13 residues. Trimming stripped 2 bases from V and 7 bases from J, with 12 bases between. CDR3 sequence: CASSLRGAWEQYF. The CDR3 DNA follows: TGTGCCAGCAGTTTAAGGGGCGCTTGGGAGCAGTACTTC.

The V and J genes are TRBV20-1 and TRBJ1-4, with no clear D. The V gene's germline CDR1 is DFQATT and CDR2 SNEGSKA (reference sequence). This CDR3 is 12 amino acids long. V gave up 4 bases and J gave up 7 bases, with 10 bases separating them. The chain's CDR3 is CSAMRAGEKLFF. Written as DNA, the CDR3 is TGCAGTGCTATGAGAGCAGGTGAAAAACTGTTTTTT.

This chain uses TRBV6-1 with TRBJ2-7; TRBD1 aligns across 9 bases. Losses at the gene ends were 10 bases for V and 5 bases for J; bases not matched to a gene: 24. Germline V CDR1 and CDR2: MNHNS, SASEGT. The CDR3 is 18 amino acids. The CDR3 protein is CANRSVTGGRRGGHEQYF. Here the CDR3 DNA reads TGTGCCAACAGATCCGTAACAGGGGGCCGGCGGGGAGGGCACGAGCAGTACTTC.

This clonotype was recorded a few times. The V and J genes are TRBV5-6 and TRBJ2-5; 9 bases are a match to TRBD1. The CDR3 totals 15 residues. J lost 5 bases, V lost 5 bases, and 10 bases had no gene match. Germline-derived CDR1 and CDR2 are SGHDT and YYEEEE. CDR3: CASRARGTGQETQYF. The CDR3 DNA reads as TGTGCCAGCAGAGCCCGAGGGACAGGGCAGGAGACCCAGTACTTC.

Concerning this clonotype: The junction shows a germline mismatch at one end, possibly a read error. The chain joins TRBV7-3 to TRBJ2-1; 7 nucleotides line up with TRBD1. The CDR3 is 14 amino acids. From germline, CDR1 is SGHTA and CDR2 FQGTGA. For the CDR3, the DNA is TGTACCAGCAGCTGGGACAGTTCCTACAATGAGCAGTTCTTC. Its translation: CTSSWDSSYNEQFF. Full variable domain (missing parts from reference TRBV7-3 and TRBJ2-1): GAGVSQTPSNKVTEKGKYVELRCDPISGHTALYWYRQSLGQGPEFLIYFQGTGAADDSGLPNDRFFAVRPEGSVSTLKIQRTERGDSAVYLCTSSWDSSYNEQFFGPGTRLTVL.

This clonotype has at least ten counts. The V gene is TRBV10-3, the J gene TRBJ2-7; unclear D gene. From germline, CDR1 is ENHRY and CDR2 SYGVKD. With 3 bases removed from V and 2 bases from J, the gap between germline ends came to 5 bases. This CDR3 has 12 residues. The CDR3, as DNA: TGTGCCATCAGTGATAGGCCCTACGAGCAGTACTTC. Protein sequence: CAISDRPYEQYF.